This T cell receptor beta chain was documented in a study of cytomegalovirus exposure and HLA in healthy donors. The PCR contained 60 Vbeta and 13 Jbeta primers. Measured with immunoSEQ multiplex PCR; TCRdb has only the in-frame clones, and not every one. This table has about 120,000 clones, about 80% appearing once. The CDR3 has 13 residues. Trimming took off 2 bases at V and 2 bases at J, with 6 bases between the two ends. CDR1 MNHNS and CDR2 SASEGT come from the germline V gene. The material sequenced was PBMCs. This sequence originates from a human donor in good health. This chain joins TRBV6-1 and TRBJ1-2; D remains unclear. The CDR3 DNA sequence: TGTGCCAGCAGTGAATACGCGAACTATGGCTACACCTTC. This codes for CASSEYANYGYTF.